Below are 5 T cell receptor beta chains sequenced from a single sample in a study of OX40 agonist ivuxolimab in advanced cancers. Only in-frame clones appear in the TCRdb table, and some are missing; sequencing was by immunoSEQ multiplex PCR. The sample holds 7,000 or so clones, over 60% seen once. This specimen consisted of CD4+ or CD8+ T cells sorted from blood, obtained in a trial of the OX40 agonist ivuxolimab. These receptors were obtained from an adult with an advanced solid tumor such as melanoma, head and neck, liver or kidney cancer.

The V call is TRBV6-5, the J call TRBJ1-2, with no clear D. The CDR3 loop spans 13 amino acids. The germline gives CDR1 MNHEY, CDR2 SVGAGI. The V end was cut by 4 bases, the J end by 5 bases, with 11 bases between. This CDR3 reads CASSFGLLYGYTF. CDR3 coding DNA: TGTGCCAGCAGTTTTGGACTCTTATATGGCTACACCTTC.

This chain connects TRBV11-3 to TRBJ2-7, with TRBD1 matching over 7 bases. Germline CDR1 and CDR2: SGHNT and YENEEA. This CDR3 is built from 15 residues. V lost 5 bases and J lost 4; bases outside the gene matches: 11. In DNA form, the CDR3 reads TGTGCCAGCAGCCTTTACCCGGGACAGTTATACGAGCAGTACTTC. Protein sequence: CASSLYPGQLYEQYF.

This clone qualifies as large (0.1 to 1%). V and J are TRBV2 and TRBJ2-1; 8 bases map to TRBD1. CDR1 and CDR2 from the germline V gene are SNHLY and FYNNEI. The CDR3 contains 12 residues. J gave up 10 bases and V 10 bases, and 9 bases lay outside the gene matches. The CDR3 coding sequence is TGTGCCACCATGCTGGGACAGGTGGAGCAGTTCTTC. The encoded protein is CATMLGQVEQFF.

The genes are TRBV27 and TRBJ1-1; D ambiguous. The CDR3 is made up of 13 amino acids. CDR1 is MNHEY, CDR2 SMNVEV, per germline (reference sequence). Trimming left V 2 bases short and J 3 bases short, with 7 bases between. CDR3 amino acids: CASSLGRYTEAFF. For the CDR3, the DNA is TGTGCCAGCAGTTTAGGTCGGTACACTGAAGCTTTCTTT.

The chain is built from TRBV14 and TRBJ2-3; D may be TRBD1 (6 bases). This CDR3 is 16 amino acids long. CDR1 and CDR2 from the germline V gene are SGHDN and FVKESK. Deletions cut 0 bases from V and 1 base from J, with 11 bases between. Here the CDR3 reads CASSQDGRGGTDTQYF. CDR3 nucleotide sequence: TGTGCCAGCAGCCAAGACGGCAGGGGTGGCACAGATACGCAGTATTTT.